One and the same sample provided the 18 T cell receptor beta chains below, sequenced in a study of regulatory T cells in long-lasting Graves disease. Documented time point: newly diagnosed GD, antithyroid drugs for less than 3 months. PBMC-extracted RNA yielded the TCR library. Building the TCR beta libraries relied on iRepertoire HTBI primers, and CDR3 regions underwent Arm-PCR. Each CDR3 protein gets one entry after TCRdb re-called the multiplex PCR reads with MiXCR. The data contain hundreds of thousands of distinct CDR3 sequences, roughly a sixth of them singletons. The sample was also reused in another study, on T cells in Graves' hyperthyroidism and ophthalmopathy.

This sample comprised peripheral blood mononuclear cells (PBMCs), obtained at new diagnosis, from a patient treated with antithyroid drugs. The receptors shown here come from a man in his forties with Graves disease.

This clonotype was picked up many times. The J gene is TRBJ1-2, the V gene TRBV27, with 9 bases fitting TRBD1. Germline CDR1 MNHEY, CDR2 SMNVEV (reference sequence). This CDR3 has 14 residues. V lost 6 bases, J lost 2 bases, and 4 bases stayed unmatched. The CDR3 here is CASSSGTGNYGYTF. The DNA for the CDR3 is TGTGCCAGCAGCTCAGGGACAGGGAACTATGGCTACACCTTC.

This clonotype was observed at least ten times. J is TRBJ2-7 and V is TRBV4-1; 8 nucleotides line up with TRBD1. Trimming at V came to 1 base and at J to 4 bases, leaving 6 bases not matched to a gene. Looked up from germline, CDR1 is MGHRA and CDR2 is YSYEKL. This CDR3 has 15 residues. In DNA, the CDR3 is TGCGCCAGCAGCCAAGCGGACAGGGCTTTGTACGAGCAGTACTTC. As protein: CASSQADRALYEQYF.

This sequence joins TRBV6-2 or TRBV6-3 and TRBJ2-1, with 7 bases fitting TRBD1. Losses at the gene ends were 0 bases for V and 9 bases for J; bases not matched to a gene: 11. The germline V gene has CDR1 MNHEY and CDR2 SVGEGT. The CDR3 contains 16 residues. The CDR3 bases are TGTGCCAGCAGTTACTCCCTTGCCAGGGGGAGCGGTGAGCAGTTCTTC. Amino acid sequence: CASSYSLARGSGEQFF.

This clonotype was observed many times. The chain links TRBV10-3 to TRBJ1-1; D might be TRBD1 (6 bases). CDR1 is ENHRY, CDR2 SYGVKD, per germline. Trimming cost V 3 bases and J 4 bases, with 18 bases left between them. This CDR3 contains 16 residues. This CDR3 reads CAISDFTLGGGTEAFF. CDR3 DNA: TGTGCCATCAGTGACTTTACTTTAGGGGGGGGCACTGAAGCTTTCTTT.

This clonotype was found a few times. The chain recombines TRBV27 with TRBJ1-5, with D maybe TRBD1 (5 bases). The germline V and J ends were trimmed by 5 bases and 1 base, with 12 bases remaining between them. This CDR3 region has 15 residues. Germline-derived CDR1 and CDR2 are MNHEY and SMNVEV (reference sequence). This CDR3 is CASSPRWGSNQPQHF. The CDR3 DNA reads as TGTGCCAGCAGTCCGCGGTGGGGGAGCAATCAGCCCCAGCATTTT.

This clonotype was counted ten times or more. The chain carries TRBV7-9 and TRBJ2-5; 8 nucleotides agree with TRBD1. V lost 3 bases to trimming and J lost 5 bases; unmatched junction nucleotides: 8. Germline loops: CDR1 SEHNR, CDR2 FQNEAQ (reference sequence). The CDR3 is made up of 15 amino acids. The CDR3 nucleotides are TGTGCCAGCAGCTTCTCTGGACAGGGCTCGGAGACCCAGTACTTC. This codes for CASSFSGQGSETQYF.

The chain couples TRBV12-3 or TRBV12-4 to TRBJ1-3; tentative D call: TRBD1 (6 bases). The germline V and J ends were trimmed by 5 bases and 0 bases, with 11 bases remaining between them. This CDR3 has 15 amino acids. The CDR3 spells CASSQLTGSGNTIYF. Written as DNA, the CDR3 is TGTGCCAGCAGTCAACTGACAGGCTCTGGAAACACCATATATTTT.

Comment on this clonotype: A single base separates this from a much larger clone, so it may be a read error. The chain uses TRBV28 and TRBJ1-1; TRBD1 is a possible D gene (5 bases). CDR1 and CDR2 (germline): MDHEN, SYDVKM. The CDR3 runs 12 residues. The CDR3 DNA is TGTGCCAGCGGCCACTTGGGGGGGAGAGCTTCCTTT. As protein: CASGHLGGRASF.

As concerns this clonotype: A clone one base away is much larger, so this may be a read error. The chain has TRBV7-2 and TRBJ2-7, with D possibly matching TRBD2 (5 bases). The CDR3 contains 13 residues. V was pared by 2 bases and J by 7 bases, with 12 bases between. Per germline, CDR1 SGHTA and CDR2 FQGNSA. The CDR3: CASSLWAGSEQYF. The CDR3 DNA reads as TGTGCCAGCAGCTTATGGGCGGGTTCGGAGCAGTACTTC.

Worth noting for this clonotype: It may be a read error: a sequence one base away is much more abundant. This rearrangement joins TRBV11-3 to TRBJ2-3, with 7 bases matching TRBD2. The CDR3 is 16 residues long. The germline CDR1 and CDR2 sequences are SGHNT and YENEEA. The CDR3 nucleotides read TGTGCCAGCAGCTTAGGGCGGGGGACGTTCACAGATATGCAGTATTTT. Protein: CASSLGRGTFTDMQYF.

CDR3 sequence (DNA): TGTGCCAGCAGTGTCAGGTTAGGGGGCTACACCTTC. Its translation: CASSVRLGGYTF. V usage is TRBV2 and J usage is TRBJ1-2; D not resolved. V lost 4 bases and J lost 8, with 11 bases in between. The CDR3 is 12 residues long. Germline CDR1 is SNHLY and CDR2 is FYNNEI. Full variable domain (missing parts from reference TRBV2 and TRBJ1-2): EPEVTQTPSHQVTQMGQEVILRCVPISNHLYFYWYRQILGQKVEFLVSFYNNEISEKSEIFDDQFSVERPDGSNFTLKIRSTKLEDSAMYFCASSVRLGGYTFGSGTRLTVV.

The chain uses TRBV7-9 and TRBJ1-1; a possible D gene is TRBD1 (6 bases). This CDR3 is built from 14 residues. From germline, CDR1 is SEHNR and CDR2 FQNEAQ (reference sequence). Between the trimmed V and J ends, which lost 1 base and 2 bases, there was a span of 8 bases. CDR3 in DNA: TGTGCCAGCAGCTTAGGGACAGATAACACTGAAGCTTTCTTT. Its translation: CASSLGTDNTEAFF. The full variable domain, in which reference TRBV7-9 and TRBJ1-1 provide the parts outside the CDR3, is DTGVSQNPRHKITKRGQNVTFRCDPISEHNRLYWYRQTLGQGPEFLTYFQNEAQLEKSRLLSDRFSAERPKGSFSTLEIQRTEQGDSAMYLCASSLGTDNTEAFFGQGTRLTVV.

At least ten counts were recorded for this clonotype. This sequence joins TRBV6-1 and TRBJ2-5, with 7 bases identical to TRBD1. V trimming: 0 bases; J trimming: 5 bases; junction bases outside the gene matches: 12. The CDR3 has 17 residues. The V gene's germline CDR1 is MNHNS and CDR2 SASEGT. The CDR3 loop reads CASSEAALDRDRETQYF. The DNA of the CDR3 is TGTGCCAGCAGTGAAGCTGCACTCGACAGGGACCGGGAGACCCAGTACTTC.

This clonotype was counted many times. CDR3 amino acids: CASSLMDYGYTF. DNA for the CDR3: TGTGCCAGCAGTTTAATGGACTATGGCTACACCTTC. The genes are TRBV28 and TRBJ1-2; D is ambiguous. Germline assignment: CDR1 MDHEN and CDR2 SYDVKM. Deletions cut 2 bases from V and 3 bases from J, with 4 bases between. The CDR3 consists of 12 residues.

This chain joins TRBV11-3 and TRBJ1-1; D gene unclear. This CDR3 spans 15 amino acids. From germline, CDR1 is SGHNT and CDR2 YENEEA. V dropped 0 bases and J dropped 6 bases, with 14 bases sitting between them. The CDR3 DNA follows: TGTGCCAGCAGCTTAGATCTTACAGCTAACCCTGAAGCTTTCTTT. This encodes CASSLDLTANPEAFF.

This clonotype was seen repeatedly, ten times or more. This sequence joins TRBV11-3 and TRBJ2-7; 7 positions agree with TRBD2. In germline, CDR1 is SGHNT, CDR2 YENEEA. Trimming at V came to 6 bases and at J to 0 bases, leaving 5 bases not matched to a gene. The CDR3 covers 14 residues. CDR3 DNA: TGTGCCAGCAGTCCCGGGGGGAGCTCCTACGAGCAGTACTTC. Encoded protein: CASSPGGSSYEQYF.

This clonotype was seen ten or more times. The junction departs from the called germline gene at one end, perhaps through a read error. The V call is TRBV5-1, the J call TRBJ1-1; D is undetermined. The CDR3 is made up of 13 amino acids. The germline CDR1 and CDR2 sequences are SGHRS and YFSETQ. In nucleotides, the CDR3 is TGTGCCAGCAGCCCAACCGGCACACCTAAAGCTTTCTTT. Translation: CASSPTGTPKAFF.

This clonotype was detected ten times or more. The rearrangement links TRBV20-1 to TRBJ2-3, with D possibly matching TRBD2 (7 bases). This CDR3 is 15 amino acids long. Germline assignment: CDR1 DFQATT and CDR2 SNEGSKA (reference sequence). V dropped 3 bases and J dropped 5 bases, with 18 bases sitting between them. CDR3 bases: TGCAGTGCTAGGGGATGGGGGGGGCCGATAGATACGCAGTATTTT. Amino acids: CSARGWGGPIDTQYF.